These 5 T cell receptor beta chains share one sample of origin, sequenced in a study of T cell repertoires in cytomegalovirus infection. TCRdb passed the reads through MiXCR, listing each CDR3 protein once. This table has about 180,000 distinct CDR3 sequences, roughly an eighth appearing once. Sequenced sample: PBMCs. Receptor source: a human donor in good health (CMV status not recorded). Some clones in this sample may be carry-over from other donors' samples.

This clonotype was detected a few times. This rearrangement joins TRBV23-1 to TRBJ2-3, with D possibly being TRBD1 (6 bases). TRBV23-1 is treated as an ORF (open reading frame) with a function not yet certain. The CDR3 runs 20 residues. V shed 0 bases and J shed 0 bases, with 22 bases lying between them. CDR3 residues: CASSQSRDILQLLSTDTQYF. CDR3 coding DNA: TGCGCCAGCAGTCAATCCAGGGACATTCTACAGCTCCTCAGCACAGATACGCAGTATTTT.

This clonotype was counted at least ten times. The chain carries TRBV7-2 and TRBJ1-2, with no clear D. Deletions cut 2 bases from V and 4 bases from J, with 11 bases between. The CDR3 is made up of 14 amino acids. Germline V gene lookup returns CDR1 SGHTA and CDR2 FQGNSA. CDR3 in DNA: TGTGCCAGCAGCTTAAAGACCTCCTTCTATGGCTACACCTTC. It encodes CASSLKTSFYGYTF. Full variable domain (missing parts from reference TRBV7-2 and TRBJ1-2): GAGVSQSPSNKVTEKGKDVELRCDPISGHTALYWYRQSLGQGLEFLIYFQGNSAPDKSGLPSDRFSAERTGGSVSTLTIQRTQQEDSAVYLCASSLKTSFYGYTFGSGTRLTVV.

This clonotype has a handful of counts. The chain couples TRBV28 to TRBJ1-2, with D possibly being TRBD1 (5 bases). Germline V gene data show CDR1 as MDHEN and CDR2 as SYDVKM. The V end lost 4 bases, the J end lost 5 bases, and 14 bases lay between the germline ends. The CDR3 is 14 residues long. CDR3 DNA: TGTGCCAGCAGTTCCCCCCCAGGGTTATATGGCTACACCTTC. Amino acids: CASSSPPGLYGYTF.

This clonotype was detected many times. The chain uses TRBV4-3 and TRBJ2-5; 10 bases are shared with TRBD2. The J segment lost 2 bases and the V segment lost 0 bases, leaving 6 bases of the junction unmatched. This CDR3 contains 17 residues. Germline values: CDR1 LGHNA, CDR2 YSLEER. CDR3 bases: TGCGCCAGCAGCCAAGATAGAGCGGGAGGGCCTCAAGAGACCCAGTACTTC. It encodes CASSQDRAGGPQETQYF.

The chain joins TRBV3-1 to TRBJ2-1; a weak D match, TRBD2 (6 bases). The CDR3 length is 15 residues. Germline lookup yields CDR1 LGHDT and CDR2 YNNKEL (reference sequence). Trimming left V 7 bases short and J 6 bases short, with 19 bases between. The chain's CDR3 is CASTLRGAGTNEQFF. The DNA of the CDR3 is TGTGCCAGCACCCTTCGTGGAGCGGGCACCAATGAGCAGTTCTTC.